This TCR beta chain was sequenced for a study of CD8 T cells in Susac syndrome (dated 2019 in TCRdb). Regarding the complete study: The study used repertoire sequencing to test whether antigen drove CD8+ T cell activation and differentiation in Susac syndrome. CD8+ T cell repertoire clonality was compared between around eleven healthy donors, approximately 14 Susac syndrome patients and 15 multiple sclerosis patients.

The sample holds one count of this clonotype. Its antigen is unknown. No base qualities exist here, and no much larger clone lies one base off it. One read alone provides weak support. Results the study describes overall, beyond this receptor: The number of individuals in the TCR sequencing and HLA analysis was acknowledged as relatively small.

RNA was extracted using the RNeasy kit, and roughly 0.5 to 1 microgram was reverse transcribed with random hexamers. TCR beta CDR3 regions were amplified with the immunoSEQ multiplex PCR assay covering 54 Vbeta and 13 Jbeta segments. PCR amplification bias was corrected by using a synthetic template baseline for primer optimization and computational correction. Under the source paper's analysis protocol: Only productive sequences were kept, with reads annotated to V, D and J genes according to IMGT and analyzed in immunoSEQ Analyzer. Clonality was computed as one minus Shannon entropy normalized by log2 of the number of productive unique sequences. For each patient and control, public and private clones were evaluated among the 100 most prevalent clones. Susac-specific clones were defined as absent from healthy and MS cohorts, some 1,000 published viral clones and other ImmuneACCESS disease sequences. In-frame beta chains were kept once TCRdb had trimmed the public reads at Q25 with fastp and called clones with MiXCR. Every entry covers one CDR3 protein and lists the most common genes and DNA from its rows. The V and J calls, along with clone size, are taken from TCRdb and not from the paper's own processing. This sample gives approximately 68,000 distinct CDR3 sequences in total; about 95% of them show up just once. Jointly, the top ten make up 0.3% to 0.45% of the sample.

High-throughput TCR beta sequencing profiled peripheral blood CD8+ and CD4+ T cells from healthy donors, Susac syndrome patients and multiple sclerosis patients. Treatment-naive patients with stable or active relapsing-remitting disease fulfilling revised McDonald criteria were used as multiple sclerosis controls. Bulk CD8+ and CD4+ T cells were purified magnetically by negative isolation, whereas CD8+ TEMRA cells were enriched by FACS. Blood was drawn into EDTA tubes, processed within 24 hours, and PBMCs were isolated by density gradient centrifugation. PBMCs destined for TCR sequencing were cryopreserved in liquid nitrogen and later thawed in a 37 °C water bath. A purity of at least 90% was achieved for sorted or isolated CD4+, CD8+ and CD8+ TEMRA cells. The V and J ends are trimmed by 2 bases and 3 bases, leaving 15 bases between them. From the cysteine through the phenylalanine, the CDR3 covers 15 amino acids. Only CDR3 DNA is held: 45 bases, read in frame from base 1. The germline V gene provides CDR1 SQVTM and CDR2 ANQGSEA.

Sequencing used CD8+ T cells from PBMCs. The origin of this receptor is a human donor with multiple sclerosis. Rearrangement joined TRBV29-1 to TRBJ2-3, with TRBD2 tentatively as D gene (6 bases match). The sequence in DNA is TGCAGCGTTGAAATGGCTAGCGAAGAAACAGATACGCAGTATTTT. This yields the protein CSVEMASEETDTQYF.